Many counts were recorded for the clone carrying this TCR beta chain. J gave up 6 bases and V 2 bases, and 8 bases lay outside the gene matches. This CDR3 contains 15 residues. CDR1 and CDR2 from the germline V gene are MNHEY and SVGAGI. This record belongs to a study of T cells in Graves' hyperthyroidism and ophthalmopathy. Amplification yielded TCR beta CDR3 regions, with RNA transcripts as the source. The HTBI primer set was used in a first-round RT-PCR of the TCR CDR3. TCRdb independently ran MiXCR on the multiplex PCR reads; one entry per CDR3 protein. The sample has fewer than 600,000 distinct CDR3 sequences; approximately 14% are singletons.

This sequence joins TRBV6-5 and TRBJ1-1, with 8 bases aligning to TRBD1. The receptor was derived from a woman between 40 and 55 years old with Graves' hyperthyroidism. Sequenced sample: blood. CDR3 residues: CASSYVPAGGSEAFF. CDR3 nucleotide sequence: TGTGCCAGCAGTTACGTACCGGCAGGGGGCTCTGAAGCTTTCTTT.